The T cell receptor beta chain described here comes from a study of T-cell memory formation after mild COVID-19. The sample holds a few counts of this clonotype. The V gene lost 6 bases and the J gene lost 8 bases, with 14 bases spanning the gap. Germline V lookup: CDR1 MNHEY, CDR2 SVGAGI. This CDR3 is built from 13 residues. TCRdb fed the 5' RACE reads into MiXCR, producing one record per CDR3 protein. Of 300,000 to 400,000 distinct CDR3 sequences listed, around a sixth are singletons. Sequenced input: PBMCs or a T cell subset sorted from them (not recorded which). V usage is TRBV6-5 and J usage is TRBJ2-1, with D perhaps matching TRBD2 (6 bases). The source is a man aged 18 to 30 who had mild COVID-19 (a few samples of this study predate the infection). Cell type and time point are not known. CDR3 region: CASSGGEWDEQFF. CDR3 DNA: TGTGCCAGCAGCGGCGGGGAGTGGGATGAGCAGTTCTTC.